This is a list of T cell receptor beta chains from one sample in a study of OX40 agonist ivuxolimab in advanced cancers. Some clones are missing from TCRdb's copy, which holds only in-frame ones; the method was immunoSEQ multiplex PCR. Among about 58,000 clones listed, more than 85% were seen once. Source: CD4+ or CD8+ T cells sorted from blood, taken in a trial of the OX40 agonist ivuxolimab. The origin of the receptors is an adult with an advanced solid tumor such as melanoma, head and neck, liver or kidney cancer. CDR3s include the opening cysteine and the closing phenylalanine or tryptophan. The order of the fields is V gene, J gene, D gene, CDR3 protein. The D gene is left open where the match is weak.

v_gene: TRBV7-2
j_gene: TRBJ2-2
d_gene: TRBD1
CDR3aa: CASSRYPLTGGATGELFF

v_gene: TRBV28
j_gene: TRBJ1-1
d_gene: -
CDR3aa: CASSFWGRGNTEAFF

v_gene: TRBV7-6
j_gene: TRBJ2-1
d_gene: TRBD2
CDR3aa: CASSLVSGRSYEQFF

v_gene: TRBV7-2
j_gene: TRBJ1-2
d_gene: -
CDR3aa: CASSLDRAGRYGYTF

v_gene: TRBV6-5
j_gene: TRBJ2-7
d_gene: -
CDR3aa: CASRDTISYEQYF

v_gene: TRBV5-6
j_gene: TRBJ2-7
d_gene: TRBD1
CDR3aa: CASSFQDRGSYEQYF

v_gene: TRBV6-5
j_gene: TRBJ1-2
d_gene: TRBD1
CDR3aa: CASSYRTGGYTF

v_gene: TRBV4-1
j_gene: TRBJ2-2
d_gene: TRBD2
CDR3aa: CASSLRLAVHTGELFF

v_gene: TRBV5-1
j_gene: TRBJ1-1
d_gene: -
CDR3aa: CASSGTGTEAFF

v_gene: TRBV7-9
j_gene: TRBJ2-7
d_gene: TRBD2
CDR3aa: CASSTTSGRPSYEQYF

v_gene: TRBV19
j_gene: TRBJ2-3
d_gene: -
CDR3aa: CASNERGTDTQYF

v_gene: TRBV7-2
j_gene: TRBJ2-3
d_gene: -
CDR3aa: CASSLVILDTQYF

v_gene: TRBV7-2
j_gene: TRBJ2-1
d_gene: TRBD2
CDR3aa: CASSPPGTRGGNEQFF

v_gene: TRBV5-1
j_gene: TRBJ2-2
d_gene: -
CDR3aa: CASKPGQQTGELFF

v_gene: TRBV18
j_gene: TRBJ2-7
d_gene: TRBD1
CDR3aa: CASSPRTGSYEQYF

v_gene: TRBV30
j_gene: TRBJ1-6
d_gene: -
CDR3aa: CAWSLGLNSPLHF

v_gene: TRBV6-5
j_gene: TRBJ2-3
d_gene: TRBD2
CDR3aa: CASSYRLAGAVDTQYF

v_gene: TRBV28
j_gene: TRBJ1-2
d_gene: -
CDR3aa: CASSLVVNYGYTF

v_gene: TRBV7-6
j_gene: TRBJ2-2
d_gene: TRBD1
CDR3aa: CASRSGGSTGELFF

v_gene: TRBV28
j_gene: TRBJ2-3
d_gene: -
CDR3aa: CASSGIGKGTDTQYF

v_gene: TRBV6-5
j_gene: TRBJ2-7
d_gene: -
CDR3aa: CASRTVFAGSYEQYF

v_gene: TRBV5-1
j_gene: TRBJ2-1
d_gene: -
CDR3aa: CASSLAASAYNEQFF

v_gene: TRBV6-5
j_gene: TRBJ1-4
d_gene: -
CDR3aa: CASSAAPGEKLFF

v_gene: TRBV10-2
j_gene: TRBJ2-5
d_gene: TRBD1
CDR3aa: CASRPTGRAETQYF

v_gene: TRBV7-7
j_gene: TRBJ2-7
d_gene: -
CDR3aa: CASSPQGISEQYF

v_gene: TRBV10-3
j_gene: TRBJ2-7
d_gene: -
CDR3aa: CAISASRDNEQYF

v_gene: TRBV4-3
j_gene: TRBJ2-7
d_gene: -
CDR3aa: CASSQEGVTRGPFEVYEQYF

v_gene: TRBV5-6
j_gene: TRBJ1-5
d_gene: -
CDR3aa: CASSLWGDSNQPQHF

v_gene: TRBV27
j_gene: TRBJ2-2
d_gene: TRBD2
CDR3aa: CASRVRGVGGELFF

v_gene: TRBV28
j_gene: TRBJ1-4
d_gene: TRBD1
CDR3aa: CASTGGTGRLNEKLFF

v_gene: TRBV27
j_gene: TRBJ1-2
d_gene: -
CDR3aa: CASSLDPGNYGYTF

v_gene: TRBV28
j_gene: TRBJ1-5
d_gene: -
CDR3aa: CASSTGVRPQHF

v_gene: TRBV19
j_gene: TRBJ1-5
d_gene: -
CDR3aa: CASSSWDGNNQPQHF

v_gene: TRBV9
j_gene: TRBJ2-2
d_gene: -
CDR3aa: CASSAVGAGELFF

v_gene: TRBV30
j_gene: TRBJ1-6
d_gene: -
CDR3aa: CAYNRDVGSPLHF

v_gene: TRBV7-9
j_gene: TRBJ2-7
d_gene: TRBD1
CDR3aa: CASSRNPGQGTRPYEQYF

v_gene: TRBV15
j_gene: TRBJ2-3
d_gene: TRBD1
CDR3aa: CATSTRQGAQYF

v_gene: TRBV5-3
j_gene: TRBJ2-7
d_gene: TRBD2
CDR3aa: CARSFRTRGDYEQYF

v_gene: TRBV27
j_gene: TRBJ2-1
d_gene: -
CDR3aa: CASRSVNSYNEQFF

v_gene: TRBV12-5
j_gene: TRBJ2-2
d_gene: -
CDR3aa: CASGLRDFLRDDGELFF

v_gene: TRBV10-3
j_gene: TRBJ2-5
d_gene: -
CDR3aa: CAISEREETQYF

v_gene: TRBV30
j_gene: TRBJ1-1
d_gene: -
CDR3aa: CAWNPGTRGTEAFF

v_gene: TRBV10-3
j_gene: TRBJ2-7
d_gene: TRBD1
CDR3aa: CAISGTGPSASYEQYF

v_gene: TRBV7-3
j_gene: TRBJ2-3
d_gene: TRBD1
CDR3aa: CASSSNRGTGNTQYF

v_gene: TRBV12-5
j_gene: TRBJ2-5
d_gene: TRBD1
CDR3aa: CASGLFGTGAETQYF